These T cell receptor beta chains were read from a single sample in a study of Ad26.COV2.S vaccination and SARS-CoV-2 variants. TCRdb keeps only in-frame clones here, not all; method: immunoSEQ multiplex PCR. This table holds under 550,000 clones, approximately 87% found once. This material consisted of peripheral blood, taken in a trial of Ad26.COV2.S vaccine versus placebo. The receptors derive from a person aged 18-60 years who received the Ad26.COV2.S COVID-19 vaccine or a placebo. CDR3s include the opening cysteine and the closing phenylalanine or tryptophan. The D gene is left open where the match is weak. Only some rows state a clone size, as once, few, many or a class for expanded clones.

D,J,size,V,CDR3,DNA
-,TRBJ2-2,-,TRBV7-2,CASSPLSNTGELFF,TGTGCCAGCAGCCCCCTCTCAAACACCGGGGAGCTGTTTTTT
-,TRBJ1-2,once,TRBV9,CASSVVSTGRGYTF,TGTGCCAGCAGCGTAGTAAGCACAGGTCGTGGCTACACCTTC
-,TRBJ2-2,-,TRBV11-2,CASRPDLTGRGELFF,TGTGCCAGCAGGCCGGACCTAACGGGGAGAGGGGAGCTGTTTTTT
-,TRBJ2-7,-,TRBV5-1,CASSLSASPNEQYF,TGCGCCAGCAGCTTGTCGGCCTCGCCGAACGAGCAGTACTTC
TRBD2,TRBJ2-3,-,TRBV30,CAWSEFLAGVVTQYF,TGTGCCTGGAGCGAATTTCTAGCGGGGGTTGTTACGCAGTATTTT
TRBD1,TRBJ2-7,-,TRBV19,CASSIALGQRAYEQYF,TGTGCCAGTAGTATCGCCCTGGGACAGAGAGCCTACGAGCAGTACTTC
-,TRBJ2-2,-,TRBV6-2/TRBV6-3,CASSYPGQFTGELFF,TGTGCCAGCAGTTACCCCGGACAGTTCACCGGGGAGCTGTTTTTT
-,TRBJ2-7,once,TRBV6-2/TRBV6-3,CASSYWQAYEQYF,TGTGCCAGCAGTTACTGGCAGGCCTACGAGCAGTACTTC
-,TRBJ2-3,-,TRBV5-4,CASSPTGPSVLDTQYF,TGTGCCAGCAGCCCGACCGGACCTAGCGTCCTGGATACGCAGTATTTT
-,TRBJ1-5,-,TRBV9,CASSVGWEGQPQHF,TGTGCCAGCAGCGTAGGATGGGAGGGTCAGCCCCAGCATTTT
TRBD1,TRBJ2-5,-,TRBV5-1,CASSPQGALETQYF,TGCGCCAGCAGCCCACAGGGGGCTCTCGAGACCCAGTACTTC
-,TRBJ1-5,-,TRBV19,CASSIVSVRPQHF,TGTGCCAGTAGTATAGTGTCGGTAAGGCCCCAGCATTTT
TRBD1,TRBJ1-2,-,TRBV30,CAWSETGGYGYTF,TGTGCCTGGAGCGAGACAGGGGGCTATGGCTACACCTTC
-,TRBJ1-3,-,TRBV2,CASSEGWSGLLRNTIYF,TGTGCCAGCAGTGAGGGTTGGAGCGGGCTCTTGAGAAACACCATATATTTT
-,TRBJ2-5,-,TRBV5-6,CASSRDFPMETQYF,TGTGCCAGCAGCCGGGATTTTCCTATGGAGACCCAGTACTTC
TRBD1,TRBJ2-7,-,TRBV20-1,CSANDRGRNEQYF,TGCAGTGCTAATGACAGGGGACGGAACGAGCAGTACTTC
TRBD2,TRBJ2-5,-,TRBV14,CASSQGLAGGKETQYF,TGTGCCAGCAGCCAAGGACTAGCGGGGGGGAAAGAGACCCAGTACTTC
TRBD1,TRBJ1-5,-,TRBV29-1,CSVGGTGGNQPQHF,TGCAGCGTTGGGGGGACAGGGGGTAATCAGCCCCAGCATTTT
-,TRBJ2-7,once,TRBV10-3,CAISEGRYYEQYF,TGTGCCATCAGTGAGGGGAGATACTACGAGCAGTACTTC
-,TRBJ1-5,few,TRBV6-6,CASSYSGDSYNQPQHF,TGTGCCAGCAGTTACTCTGGAGACAGCTACAATCAGCCCCAGCATTTT
TRBD2,TRBJ2-2,few,TRBV5-8,CASSLAGGYTGELFF,TGTGCCAGCAGCTTGGCCGGGGGGTACACCGGGGAGCTGTTTTTT
TRBD1,TRBJ1-5,-,TRBV4-3,CASSQYAGTANQPQHF,TGCGCCAGCAGCCAATATGCCGGGACAGCAAATCAGCCCCAGCATTTT
-,TRBJ1-4,-,TRBV7-9,CASSFATGLEKLFF,TGTGCCAGCAGCTTCGCTACAGGGCTTGAAAAACTGTTTTTT
TRBD2,TRBJ2-5,once,TRBV13,CASSLSRVGGEETQYF,TGTGCCAGCAGCTTAAGCAGGGTGGGAGGGGAAGAGACCCAGTACTTC
-,TRBJ1-4,-,TRBV7-9,CASTPGGHEKLFF,TGTGCCAGCACCCCCGGGGGGCATGAAAAACTGTTTTTT
-,TRBJ1-2,-,TRBV28,CASSLRQSNYGYTF,TGTGCCAGCAGTTTGCGGCAGAGCAACTATGGCTACACCTTC
-,TRBJ2-1,-,TRBV6-2/TRBV6-3,CASSFGTNEQFF,TGTGCCAGCAGTTTTGGGACGAATGAGCAGTTCTTC
-,TRBJ1-1,-,TRBV7-9,CASSLAMTDMNTEAFF,TGTGCCAGCAGCTTAGCGATGACGGACATGAACACTGAAGCTTTCTTT
-,TRBJ1-1,few,TRBV7-9,CATSLGRTEAFF,TGTGCCACCTCTTTAGGGCGGACTGAAGCTTTCTTT
-,TRBJ1-2,few,TRBV4-2,CASSLETGDYGYTF,TGTGCCAGCAGCCTAGAGACGGGGGATTATGGCTACACCTTC
TRBD2,TRBJ2-2,-,TRBV5-1,CASSSQSLAGGPGGELFF,TGCGCCAGCAGCTCTCAATCTCTAGCGGGGGGGCCCGGCGGGGAGCTGTTTTTT
-,TRBJ2-2,-,TRBV19,CASSIGTDYTGELFF,TGTGCCAGTAGTATAGGCACAGATTACACCGGGGAGCTGTTTTTT
-,TRBJ1-6,-,TRBV19,CASSPGGSYNSPLHF,TGTGCCAGTAGTCCCGGGGGGAGCTATAATTCACCCCTCCACTTT
-,TRBJ2-1,few,TRBV24-1,CATSDPGTAISSYNEQFF,TGTGCCACCAGTGACCCAGGGACCGCGATAAGCTCCTACAATGAGCAGTTCTTC
TRBD2,TRBJ2-3,-,TRBV5-1,CASSQILSGGADTQYF,TGCGCCAGCAGCCAGATTTTAAGCGGGGGGGCCGATACGCAGTATTTT
-,TRBJ2-7,-,TRBV7-9,CASSRYGVGQGSYEQYF,TGTGCCAGCAGTCGCTACGGGGTGGGGCAAGGCTCCTACGAGCAGTACTTC
TRBD1,TRBJ1-2,-,TRBV14,CASSRDRDVGYTF,TGTGCCAGCAGCCGGGACAGGGACGTTGGCTACACCTTC
-,TRBJ2-5,-,TRBV2,CASGSRGEVDQETQYF,TGTGCCAGCGGTTCAAGGGGCGAGGTGGACCAAGAGACCCAGTACTTC
-,TRBJ1-1,-,TRBV5-1,CASSLTGTEAFF,TGCGCCAGCAGCTTGACAGGGACCGAAGCTTTCTTT
TRBD1,TRBJ2-4,-,TRBV7-2,CASSMRTGGLAKNIQYF,TGTGCCAGCAGCATGCGGACAGGGGGATTAGCCAAAAACATTCAGTACTTC
-,TRBJ1-5,-,TRBV19,CASSIRAAHNQPQHF,TGTGCCAGTAGTATAAGGGCAGCTCACAATCAGCCCCAGCATTTT
-,TRBJ2-5,-,TRBV19,CASSIARHTQETQYF,TGTGCCAGTAGTATAGCGAGACATACACAAGAGACCCAGTACTTC
TRBD1,TRBJ2-1,once,TRBV7-3,CASSLKQGNEQFF,TGTGCCAGCAGCTTAAAACAGGGGAATGAGCAGTTCTTC
-,TRBJ1-1,once,TRBV5-4,CASSLSGWNTEAFF,TGTGCCAGCAGTTTAAGTGGCTGGAACACTGAAGCTTTCTTT